This T cell receptor beta chain was found in a study of cytomegalovirus exposure and HLA in healthy donors. Points from the study as a whole: Certain indistinguishable V segments, among them TRBV6-2 and TRBV6-3, were excluded. A later analysis found most CMV-associated TCR beta chains apparently HLA-restricted.

Worth noting for this clone: Antigen: not known.

Vbeta (60) and Jbeta (13) primers were used in the PCR. Clones were read by immunoSEQ multiplex PCR, and TCRdb kept only the in-frame ones, dropping some. This table has 190,000 or so clones, approximately 78% appearing once. Germline lookup yields CDR1 SGHTA and CDR2 FQGNSA. The CDR3 loop spans 14 amino acids. V lost 2 bases to trimming and J lost 3 bases; unmatched junction nucleotides: 4. This chain joins TRBV7-2 and TRBJ2-7; the match to TRBD2 covers 7 bases. The clonotype originates from a woman in her forties or fifties in good health and CMV-seropositive. The sequencing sample was made of PBMCs. Here the CDR3 reads CASSLQAGYYEQYF. The CDR3 DNA is TGTGCCAGCAGCTTACAAGCGGGGTACTACGAGCAGTACTTC.